The rows below give T cell receptor beta chains drawn from one sample of a study of blood T cells in healthy people across ages. One entry per CDR3 protein, called by TCRdb with MiXCR from the 5' RACE reads. In the table there are hundreds of thousands of distinct CDR3 sequences, more than 55% of which are singletons. Sample: blood. The receptors come from a man between 35 and 55 years old in good health. CDR3s include the opening cysteine and the closing phenylalanine or tryptophan. Fields, in order: clone size, J gene, D gene, V gene, CDR3 DNA, CDR3 protein. D genes are given only for firm matches. Clone size is stated in some rows and not others, as once, few, many or a class when expanded.

clone size: -; J gene: TRBJ2-3; D gene: -; V gene: TRBV6-5; CDR3 DNA: TGTGCCAGCAGTGGAATGACAGATACGCAGTATTTT; CDR3 protein: CASSGMTDTQYF
clone size: -; J gene: TRBJ1-5; D gene: TRBD1; V gene: TRBV2; CDR3 DNA: TGTGCCAGCAGCGGAGGGACAGGGGTTCGTCAGCCCCAGCATTTT; CDR3 protein: CASSGGTGVRQPQHF
clone size: few; J gene: TRBJ1-4; D gene: -; V gene: TRBV12-3/TRBV12-4; CDR3 DNA: TGTGCCAGCTGGAAACAGGCCGAAAAACTGTTTTTT; CDR3 protein: CASWKQAEKLFF
clone size: -; J gene: TRBJ1-6; D gene: TRBD1; V gene: TRBV12-5; CDR3 DNA: TGTGCTAGTGGACAGGGGATGAACCCAAATTCACCCCTCCACTTT; CDR3 protein: CASGQGMNPNSPLHF
clone size: once; J gene: TRBJ2-7; D gene: -; V gene: TRBV2; CDR3 DNA: TGTGCCAGCAGAATACAGGGATCTGGGAACGAGCAGTACTTC; CDR3 protein: CASRIQGSGNEQYF
clone size: few; J gene: TRBJ2-6; D gene: -; V gene: TRBV3-1; CDR3 DNA: TGTGCCAGCAGCCAGGACTTTTCTGGGGCCAACGTCCTGACTTTC; CDR3 protein: CASSQDFSGANVLTF
clone size: -; J gene: TRBJ2-5; D gene: -; V gene: TRBV7-9; CDR3 DNA: TGTGCCAGCAGCTTAGTTCCGGGGACGGAGACCCAGTACTTC; CDR3 protein: CASSLVPGTETQYF
clone size: -; J gene: TRBJ2-2; D gene: -; V gene: TRBV4-2; CDR3 DNA: TGTGCCAGCAGCCAAGTCGGGAACACCGGGGAGCTGTTTTTT; CDR3 protein: CASSQVGNTGELFF
clone size: few; J gene: TRBJ2-7; D gene: -; V gene: TRBV7-7; CDR3 DNA: TGTGCCAGCAGCTTAGAGGCGAACCCCTCCTACGAGCAGTACTTC; CDR3 protein: CASSLEANPSYEQYF
clone size: -; J gene: TRBJ1-2; D gene: -; V gene: TRBV28; CDR3 DNA: TGTGCCAGCGCATCGGGGGCAGCGAGGGGCGGCTACACCTTC; CDR3 protein: CASASGAARGGYTF
clone size: -; J gene: TRBJ2-5; D gene: TRBD1; V gene: TRBV28; CDR3 DNA: TGTGCCAGCAGTTTAAGGACAGGACACAAGATCTGGCAAGAGACCCAGTACTTC; CDR3 protein: CASSLRTGHKIWQETQYF
clone size: -; J gene: TRBJ2-1; D gene: -; V gene: TRBV5-5; CDR3 DNA: TGTGCCAGCAGCTTCGCCCTCAATGAGCAGTTCTTT; CDR3 protein: CASSFALNEQFF
clone size: -; J gene: TRBJ2-7; D gene: TRBD2; V gene: TRBV20-1; CDR3 DNA: TGCAGTGCTAAAGGGACTAGCGGGAGAGAGAATGAGCAGTACTTC; CDR3 protein: CSAKGTSGRENEQYF
clone size: -; J gene: TRBJ2-7; D gene: -; V gene: TRBV7-2; CDR3 DNA: TGTGCCAGCAGTACTAACCCCTACGAGCAGTACTTC; CDR3 protein: CASSTNPYEQYF
clone size: -; J gene: TRBJ2-2; D gene: -; V gene: TRBV12-3/TRBV12-4; CDR3 DNA: TGTGCCAGCAGTTTTCGAGCAGGGGTTGGCACCGGGGAGCTGTTTTTT; CDR3 protein: CASSFRAGVGTGELFF
clone size: -; J gene: TRBJ1-4; D gene: -; V gene: TRBV9; CDR3 DNA: TGTGCCAGCAGCGGGACAGCCGATGAAAAACTGTTTTTT; CDR3 protein: CASSGTADEKLFF
clone size: few; J gene: TRBJ2-7; D gene: TRBD1; V gene: TRBV29-1; CDR3 DNA: TGCAGCGTTGACTTGACAGGGGTATCCTACGAGCAGTACTTC; CDR3 protein: CSVDLTGVSYEQYF
clone size: few; J gene: TRBJ1-6; D gene: -; V gene: TRBV7-2; CDR3 DNA: TGTGCCAGCAGCTTACAGAGGGCACATAATTCACCCCTCCACTTT; CDR3 protein: CASSLQRAHNSPLHF
clone size: -; J gene: TRBJ1-5; D gene: -; V gene: TRBV12-3/TRBV12-4; CDR3 DNA: TGTGCCACCAATCCAGGGGAGAGGGGCAATCAGCCCCAGCATTTT; CDR3 protein: CATNPGERGNQPQHF
clone size: -; J gene: TRBJ2-3; D gene: TRBD2; V gene: TRBV3-1; CDR3 DNA: TGTGCCAGCAGCCAAGTGTCTAGCGGGGGGGCGGTCACAGATACGCAGTATTTT; CDR3 protein: CASSQVSSGGAVTDTQYF
clone size: few; J gene: TRBJ2-5; D gene: TRBD1; V gene: TRBV28; CDR3 DNA: TGTGCCAGCGGAAGGACAGGGGAGTCAGAGACCCAGTACTTC; CDR3 protein: CASGRTGESETQYF
clone size: -; J gene: TRBJ2-1; D gene: TRBD2; V gene: TRBV12-3/TRBV12-4; CDR3 DNA: TGTGCCAGCAGTTCCGGCGGGCGGGAGCTTGGCAATGAGCAGTTCTTC; CDR3 protein: CASSSGGRELGNEQFF
clone size: -; J gene: TRBJ1-2; D gene: TRBD1; V gene: TRBV6-5; CDR3 DNA: TGTGCCAGCAGAACCGGGACAGACCTCTATGGCTACACCTTC; CDR3 protein: CASRTGTDLYGYTF
clone size: -; J gene: TRBJ2-5; D gene: TRBD2; V gene: TRBV6-5; CDR3 DNA: TGTGCCAGCAGCCGGTGGACTAGCAGAGAGACCCAGTACTTC; CDR3 protein: CASSRWTSRETQYF
clone size: -; J gene: TRBJ2-1; D gene: -; V gene: TRBV11-3; CDR3 DNA: TGTGCCAGCACTTGGCTAGCGCTAGCAGATGAGCAGTTCTTC; CDR3 protein: CASTWLALADEQFF
clone size: -; J gene: TRBJ2-3; D gene: TRBD2; V gene: TRBV7-3; CDR3 DNA: TGTGCCAGCAGCTTAAAAGGGGGCGGGAGGGCCGGAGATACGCAGTATTTT; CDR3 protein: CASSLKGGGRAGDTQYF
clone size: -; J gene: TRBJ1-2; D gene: -; V gene: TRBV2; CDR3 DNA: TGTGCCAGCAAGGAAACGGCTACAGGCCAGACAGGCTACACCTTC; CDR3 protein: CASKETATGQTGYTF
clone size: once; J gene: TRBJ1-3; D gene: -; V gene: TRBV29-1; CDR3 DNA: TGCAGCGTCGGGACAAACTCTGGAAACACCATATATTTT; CDR3 protein: CSVGTNSGNTIYF
clone size: -; J gene: TRBJ2-7; D gene: -; V gene: TRBV4-3; CDR3 DNA: TGCGCCAGCAGCCGGGACCTAACATACGAGCAGTACTTC; CDR3 protein: CASSRDLTYEQYF
clone size: -; J gene: TRBJ2-3; D gene: TRBD2; V gene: TRBV27; CDR3 DNA: TGTGCCAGCCATCAGGGCCTAGCGGGAGTGAGAGATACGCAGTATTTT; CDR3 protein: CASHQGLAGVRDTQYF
clone size: many; J gene: TRBJ2-6; D gene: TRBD1; V gene: TRBV7-9; CDR3 DNA: TGTGCCAGCAGCCGAGGAATCGGGACAGACCTCTCTGGGGCCAACGTCCTGACTTTC; CDR3 protein: CASSRGIGTDLSGANVLTF
clone size: -; J gene: TRBJ1-1; D gene: -; V gene: TRBV27; CDR3 DNA: TGTGCCAGCAGTTTCGCCCAGGGATTCGGCACTGAAGCTTTCTTT; CDR3 protein: CASSFAQGFGTEAFF